This TCR beta chain appears in the sequencing data of a study of blood T cell repertoires in COVID-19. Study background: From the United States, Italy and Spain came samples of acute and convalescent COVID-19.

CDR1 is MGHDK, CDR2 SYGVNS, per germline. The CDR3 is 14 residues long. The J segment lost 2 bases and the V segment lost 3 bases, leaving 3 bases of the junction unmatched. As handled by the study authors: Amplification from reference gene primers served as the basis for estimated nucleated cell counts. Method: immunoSEQ multiplex PCR; TCRdb's copy keeps in-frame clones and lacks some. Clonal size and the V and J genes are those of that table, whereas D and trimming came from the DNA. The profile shows 130,000 to 150,000 clones, roughly 76% of them singletons. This chain uses TRBV25-1 with TRBJ2-5, with TRBD2 identical over 7 bases. The clonotype originates from a human donor with acute or convalescent COVID-19. The donor label of this sample is uncertain. The sequenced material came from peripheral blood. CDR3 in DNA: TGTGCCAGCAGTGATGGGGGGGGACAAGAGACCCAGTACTTC. Translating it yields CASSDGGGQETQYF.